This T cell receptor beta chain appears in the sequencing data of a study of vaccination effects on CD4 cells after COVID-19. Study findings and constraints: Infection-derived and vaccine-derived clones contracted markedly late after vaccination. The study enrolled few convalescent patients and sampled no early post-infection timepoints.

Data came from immunoSEQ multiplex PCR; TCRdb stores just in-frame clones and leaves some out. This sample carries approximately 82,000 clones, roughly four fifths of them seen once, and the ten largest clones take more than 1.5%. V lost 1 base to trimming and J lost 4 bases, with 7 bases between them. Germline CDR1 and CDR2: LGHDT and YNNKEL (reference sequence). The CDR3 is made up of 14 amino acids. The ViraFEST assay expanded antigen-specific CD4+ T cells with viral peptide pools before sequencing. Cultured cells yielded isolated CD4+ T cells after 10 to 11 days. Approximately 2.2 million PBMC per well received around 9.3 IU/ml IL-2 and approximately 9.2 ug/ml peptides in culture. Half of the medium was exchanged for IL-2 medium on both days 3 and 7. As for this clone: Antigen unknown.

The specimen comprised CD4+ T cells from PBMCs cultured with HCoV-229E spike peptides, sampled before COVID-19 vaccination. The source is a human donor who received a COVID-19 vaccine. This chain uses TRBV3-1 (or the pseudogene TRBV3-2) with TRBJ2-2, with D unclear. CDR3 region: CASSQVLITGELFF. CDR3 bases: TGTGCCAGCAGCCAAGTTCTCATCACCGGGGAGCTGTTTTTT.